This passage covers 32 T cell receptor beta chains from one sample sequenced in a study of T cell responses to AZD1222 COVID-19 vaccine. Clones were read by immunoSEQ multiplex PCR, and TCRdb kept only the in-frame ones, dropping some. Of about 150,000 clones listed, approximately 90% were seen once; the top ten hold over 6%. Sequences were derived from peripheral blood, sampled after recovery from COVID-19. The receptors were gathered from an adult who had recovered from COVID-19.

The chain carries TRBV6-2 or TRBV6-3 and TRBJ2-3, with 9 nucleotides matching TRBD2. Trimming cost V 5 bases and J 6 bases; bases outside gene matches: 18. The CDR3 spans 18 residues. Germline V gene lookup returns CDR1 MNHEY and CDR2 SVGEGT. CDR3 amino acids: CASSSRFRGSGGTDTQYF. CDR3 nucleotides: TGTGCCAGCAGTAGTCGCTTTCGTGGTAGCGGGGGAACCGATACGCAGTATTTT.

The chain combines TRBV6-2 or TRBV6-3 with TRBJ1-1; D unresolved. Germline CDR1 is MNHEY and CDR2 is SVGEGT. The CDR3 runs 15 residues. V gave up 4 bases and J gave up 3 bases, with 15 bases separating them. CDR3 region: CASSSVRVVHTEAFF. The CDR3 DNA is TGTGCCAGCAGTTCCGTACGGGTAGTACACACTGAAGCTTTCTTT.

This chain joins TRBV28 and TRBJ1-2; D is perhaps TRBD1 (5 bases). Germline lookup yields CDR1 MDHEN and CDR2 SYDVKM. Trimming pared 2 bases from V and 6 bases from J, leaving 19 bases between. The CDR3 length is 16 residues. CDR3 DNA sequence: TGTGCCAGCAGTTTAGGGGCGAGAGGGGTTTACCATGGCTACACCTTC. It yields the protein CASSLGARGVYHGYTF.

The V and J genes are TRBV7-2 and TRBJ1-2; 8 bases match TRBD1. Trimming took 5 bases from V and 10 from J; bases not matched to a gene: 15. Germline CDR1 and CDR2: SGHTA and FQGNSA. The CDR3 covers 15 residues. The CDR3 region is CASSTSSRTGKVYTF. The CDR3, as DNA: TGTGCCAGCAGCACCTCCAGCCGGACAGGGAAAGTCTACACCTTC. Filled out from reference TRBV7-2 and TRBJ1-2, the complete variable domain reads GAGVSQSPSNKVTEKGKDVELRCDPISGHTALYWYRQSLGQGLEFLIYFQGNSAPDKSGLPSDRFSAERTGGSVSTLTIQRTQQEDSAVYLCASSTSSRTGKVYTFGSGTRLTVV.

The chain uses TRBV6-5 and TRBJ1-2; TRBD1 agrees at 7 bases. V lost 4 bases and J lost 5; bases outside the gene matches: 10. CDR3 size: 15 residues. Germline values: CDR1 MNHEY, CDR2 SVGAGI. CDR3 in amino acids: CASSWDGTARYGYTF. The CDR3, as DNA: TGTGCCAGCAGTTGGGATGGGACAGCCAGATATGGCTACACCTTC.

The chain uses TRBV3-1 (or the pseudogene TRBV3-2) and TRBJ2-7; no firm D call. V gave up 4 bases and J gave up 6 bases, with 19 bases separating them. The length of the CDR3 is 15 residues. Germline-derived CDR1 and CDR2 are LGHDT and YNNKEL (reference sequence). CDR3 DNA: TGTGCCAGCAGCCCCGGAACTGATTTCGACTCCGAGCAGTACTTC. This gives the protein CASSPGTDFDSEQYF.

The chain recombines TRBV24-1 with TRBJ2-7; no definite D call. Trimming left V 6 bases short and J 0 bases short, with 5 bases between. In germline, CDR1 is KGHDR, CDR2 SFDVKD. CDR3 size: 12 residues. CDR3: CATSPGSYEQYF. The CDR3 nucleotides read TGTGCCACCAGTCCAGGCTCCTACGAGCAGTACTTC.

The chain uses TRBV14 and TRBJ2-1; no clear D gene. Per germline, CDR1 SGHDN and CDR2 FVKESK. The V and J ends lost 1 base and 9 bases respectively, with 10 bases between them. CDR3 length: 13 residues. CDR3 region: CASSQVGPGEQFF. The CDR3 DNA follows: TGTGCCAGCAGCCAAGTGGGCCCCGGTGAGCAGTTCTTC. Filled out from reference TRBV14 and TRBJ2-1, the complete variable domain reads EAGVTQFPSHSVIEKGQTVTLRCDPISGHDNLYWYRRVMGKEIKFLLHFVKESKQDESGMPNNRFLAERTGGTYSTLKVQPAELEDSGVYFCASSQVGPGEQFFGPGTRLTVL.

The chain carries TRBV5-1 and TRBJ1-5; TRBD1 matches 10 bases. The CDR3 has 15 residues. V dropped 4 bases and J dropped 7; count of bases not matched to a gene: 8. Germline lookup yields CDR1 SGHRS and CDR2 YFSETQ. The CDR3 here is CASSETGGLGQPQHF. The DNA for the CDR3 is TGCGCCAGCAGCGAGACAGGGGGCTTGGGACAGCCCCAGCATTTT.

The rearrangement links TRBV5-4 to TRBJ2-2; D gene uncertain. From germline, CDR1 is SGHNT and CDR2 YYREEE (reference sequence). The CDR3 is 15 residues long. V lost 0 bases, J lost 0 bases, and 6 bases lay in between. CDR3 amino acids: CASSLAAPNTGELFF. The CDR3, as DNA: TGTGCCAGCAGCTTGGCAGCTCCGAACACCGGGGAGCTGTTTTTT.

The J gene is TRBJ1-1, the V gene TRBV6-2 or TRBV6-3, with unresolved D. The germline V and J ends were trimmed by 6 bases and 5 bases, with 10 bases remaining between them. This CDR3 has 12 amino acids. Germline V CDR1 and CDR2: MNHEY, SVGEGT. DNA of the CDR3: TGTGCCAGCAGCCCCGGGCGGACTGAAGCTTTCTTT. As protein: CASSPGRTEAFF.

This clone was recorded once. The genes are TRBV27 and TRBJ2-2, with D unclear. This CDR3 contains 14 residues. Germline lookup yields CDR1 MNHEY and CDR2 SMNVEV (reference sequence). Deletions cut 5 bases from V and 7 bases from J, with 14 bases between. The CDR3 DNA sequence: TGTGCCAGCAGTCGTTCACGGACCGGCGGGGAGCTGTTTTTT. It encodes CASSRSRTGGELFF.

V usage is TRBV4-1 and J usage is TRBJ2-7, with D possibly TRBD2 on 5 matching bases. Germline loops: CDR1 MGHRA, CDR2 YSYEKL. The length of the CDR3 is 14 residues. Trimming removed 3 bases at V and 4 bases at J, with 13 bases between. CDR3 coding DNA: TGCGCCAGCAGCCACTCCCCCCCGGGATACGAGCAGTACTTC. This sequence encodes CASSHSPPGYEQYF.

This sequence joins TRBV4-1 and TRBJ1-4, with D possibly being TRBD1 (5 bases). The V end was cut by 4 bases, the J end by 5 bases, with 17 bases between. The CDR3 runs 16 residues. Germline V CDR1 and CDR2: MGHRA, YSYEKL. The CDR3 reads CASSPTWFGDNEKLFF. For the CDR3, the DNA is TGCGCCAGCAGCCCTACTTGGTTTGGGGACAATGAAAAACTGTTTTTT.

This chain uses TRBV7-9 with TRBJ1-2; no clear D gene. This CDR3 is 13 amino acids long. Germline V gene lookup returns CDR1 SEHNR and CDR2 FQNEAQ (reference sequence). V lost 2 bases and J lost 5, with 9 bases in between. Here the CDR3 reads CASSLNSYYGYTF. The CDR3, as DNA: TGTGCCAGCAGCTTAAACAGCTATTATGGCTACACCTTC. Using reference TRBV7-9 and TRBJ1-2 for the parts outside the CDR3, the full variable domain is DTGVSQNPRHKITKRGQNVTFRCDPISEHNRLYWYRQTLGQGPEFLTYFQNEAQLEKSRLLSDRFSAERPKGSFSTLEIQRTEQGDSAMYLCASSLNSYYGYTFGSGTRLTVV.

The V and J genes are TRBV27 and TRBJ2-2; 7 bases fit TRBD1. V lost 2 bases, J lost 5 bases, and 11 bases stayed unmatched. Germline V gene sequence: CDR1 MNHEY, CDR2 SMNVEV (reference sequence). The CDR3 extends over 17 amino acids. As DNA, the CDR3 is TGTGCCAGCAGTTTAACCCCTGAGAGGGGGCGGACCGGGGAGCTGTTTTTT. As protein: CASSLTPERGRTGELFF.

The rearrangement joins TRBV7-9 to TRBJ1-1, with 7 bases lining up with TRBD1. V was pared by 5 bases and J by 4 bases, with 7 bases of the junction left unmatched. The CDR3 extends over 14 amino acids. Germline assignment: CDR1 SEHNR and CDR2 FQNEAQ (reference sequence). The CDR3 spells CASSNRGRGTEAFF. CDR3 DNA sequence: TGTGCCAGCAGCAACAGGGGAAGGGGCACTGAAGCTTTCTTT.

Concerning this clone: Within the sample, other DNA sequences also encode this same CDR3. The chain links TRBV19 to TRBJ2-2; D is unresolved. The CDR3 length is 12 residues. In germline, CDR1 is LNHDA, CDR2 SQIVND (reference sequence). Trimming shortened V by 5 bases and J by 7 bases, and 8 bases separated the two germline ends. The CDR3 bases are TGTGCCAGTAGTTATAGGAGCGGGGAGCTGTTTTTT. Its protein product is CASSYRSGELFF.

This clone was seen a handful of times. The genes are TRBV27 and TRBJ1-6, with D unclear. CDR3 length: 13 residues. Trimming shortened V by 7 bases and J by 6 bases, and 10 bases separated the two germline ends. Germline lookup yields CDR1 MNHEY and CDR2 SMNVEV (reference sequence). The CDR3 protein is CASKEGGNSPLHF. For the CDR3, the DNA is TGTGCCAGCAAAGAGGGTGGTAATTCACCCCTCCACTTT.

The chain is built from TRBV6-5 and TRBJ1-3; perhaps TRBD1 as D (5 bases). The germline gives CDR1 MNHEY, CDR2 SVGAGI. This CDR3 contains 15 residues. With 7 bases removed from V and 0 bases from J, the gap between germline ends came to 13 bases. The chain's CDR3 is CASIPDRTSGNTIYF. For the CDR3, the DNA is TGTGCCAGCATCCCAGACAGAACCTCTGGAAACACCATATATTTT.

CDR3: CASSAPGQGRNIQYF. The CDR3 region has the DNA TGCGCCAGCAGCGCTCCGGGACAGGGGAGAAACATTCAGTACTTC. The V gene is TRBV5-1, the J gene TRBJ2-4, with 10 positions matching TRBD1. CDR1 is SGHRS and CDR2 is YFSETQ in the germline V gene. V shed 4 bases, J shed 6 bases, and the junction held 7 bases outside the gene matches. The CDR3 covers 15 residues.

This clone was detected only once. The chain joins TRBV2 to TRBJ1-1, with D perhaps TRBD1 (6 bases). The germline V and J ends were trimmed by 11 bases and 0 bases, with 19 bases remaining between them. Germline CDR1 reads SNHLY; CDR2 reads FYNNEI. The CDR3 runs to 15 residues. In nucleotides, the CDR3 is TGTGCCGACCAATCAGGGGAGATCATGAACACTGAAGCTTTCTTT. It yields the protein CADQSGEIMNTEAFF.

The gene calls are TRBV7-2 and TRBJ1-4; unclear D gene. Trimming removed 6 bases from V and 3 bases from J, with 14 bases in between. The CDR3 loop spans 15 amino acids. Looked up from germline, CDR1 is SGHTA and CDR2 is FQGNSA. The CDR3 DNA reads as TGTGCCAGCAGACCACAGACAAACGCTAATGAAAAACTGTTTTTT. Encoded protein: CASRPQTNANEKLFF.

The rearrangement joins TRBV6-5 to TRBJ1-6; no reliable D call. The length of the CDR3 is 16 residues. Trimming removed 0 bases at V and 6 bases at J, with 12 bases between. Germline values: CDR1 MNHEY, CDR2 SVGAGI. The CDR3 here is CASSYSSDGINSPLHF. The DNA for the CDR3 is TGTGCCAGCAGTTACTCATCGGACGGAATTAATTCACCCCTCCACTTT.

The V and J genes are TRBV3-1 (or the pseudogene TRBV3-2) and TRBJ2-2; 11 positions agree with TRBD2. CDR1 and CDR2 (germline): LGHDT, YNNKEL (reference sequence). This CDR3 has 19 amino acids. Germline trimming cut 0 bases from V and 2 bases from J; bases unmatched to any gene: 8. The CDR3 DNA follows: TGTGCCAGCAGCCAAGAGGAGGACCTAGCGGGGGGCAACACCGGGGAGCTGTTTTTT. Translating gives CASSQEEDLAGGNTGELFF.

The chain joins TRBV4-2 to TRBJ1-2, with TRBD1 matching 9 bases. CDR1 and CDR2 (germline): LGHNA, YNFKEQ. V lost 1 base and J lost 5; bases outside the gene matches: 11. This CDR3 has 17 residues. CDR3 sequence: CASSQGPDRGGTYGYTF. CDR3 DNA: TGTGCCAGCAGCCAAGGCCCCGACAGGGGGGGGACGTATGGCTACACCTTC.

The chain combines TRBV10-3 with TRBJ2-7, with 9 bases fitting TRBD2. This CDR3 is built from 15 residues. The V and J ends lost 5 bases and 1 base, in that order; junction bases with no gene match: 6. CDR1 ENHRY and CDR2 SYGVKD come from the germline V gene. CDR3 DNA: TGTGCCATCAGTTCTCCGACTAGCGGATCCTACGAGCAGTACTTC. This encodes CAISSPTSGSYEQYF.

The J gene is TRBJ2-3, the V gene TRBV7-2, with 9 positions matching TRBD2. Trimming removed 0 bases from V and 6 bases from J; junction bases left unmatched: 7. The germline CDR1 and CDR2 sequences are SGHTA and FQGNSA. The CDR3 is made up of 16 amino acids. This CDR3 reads CASSLAGGRAGDTQYF. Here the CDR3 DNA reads TGTGCCAGCAGCTTAGCCGGCGGGAGGGCCGGGGATACGCAGTATTTT.

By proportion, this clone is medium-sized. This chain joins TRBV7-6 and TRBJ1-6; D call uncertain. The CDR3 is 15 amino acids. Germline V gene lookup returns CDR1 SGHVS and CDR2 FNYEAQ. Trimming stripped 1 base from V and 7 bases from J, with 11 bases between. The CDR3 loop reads CASSLGAGGNSPLHF. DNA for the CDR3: TGTGCCAGCAGCTTAGGAGCAGGCGGGAATTCACCCCTCCACTTT.

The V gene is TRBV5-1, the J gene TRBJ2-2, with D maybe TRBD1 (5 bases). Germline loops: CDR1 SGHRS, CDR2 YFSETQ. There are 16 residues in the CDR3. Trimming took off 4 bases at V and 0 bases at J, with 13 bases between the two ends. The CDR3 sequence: CASSPRAGPNTGELFF. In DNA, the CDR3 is TGCGCCAGCAGCCCCCGGGCAGGGCCGAACACCGGGGAGCTGTTTTTT.

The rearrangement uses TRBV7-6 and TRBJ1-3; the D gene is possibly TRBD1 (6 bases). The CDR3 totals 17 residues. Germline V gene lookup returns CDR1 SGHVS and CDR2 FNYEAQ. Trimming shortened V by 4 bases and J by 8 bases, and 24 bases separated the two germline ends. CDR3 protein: CASSSQIRQVLWDTIYF. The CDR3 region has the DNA TGTGCCAGCAGCTCTCAGATCCGACAGGTCCTTTGGGACACCATATATTTT.

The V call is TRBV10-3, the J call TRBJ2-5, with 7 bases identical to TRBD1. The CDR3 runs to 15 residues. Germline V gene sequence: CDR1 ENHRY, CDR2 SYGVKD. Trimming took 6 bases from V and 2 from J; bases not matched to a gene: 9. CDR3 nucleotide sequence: TGTGCCATCAGCCGGGACAGAAGAGAACAAGAGACCCAGTACTTC. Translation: CAISRDRREQETQYF.